Given below is one T cell receptor (beta chain) in context. Its antigen remains unidentified. This specimen comes from a study of OX40 agonist ivuxolimab in advanced cancers. Study information: Age averaged around 58 years (range about 20 to 80), and approximately 80% were male.

The length of the CDR3 is 14 residues. CDR1 SGHDT and CDR2 YYEEEE come from the germline V gene. The V gene lost 0 bases and the J gene lost 9 bases, with 10 bases spanning the gap. Study-level points and caveats: CD4+ and CD8+ T cells in blood underwent clonal expansion by week 6 at 0.1 to 3.0 mg/kg. It was also the case that some nonresponders had low normalized T-cell clonal expansion.

The sampling schedule covered blood at baseline, cycle 4 day 1, and cycle 7 day 1. The protocol was immunoSEQ multiplex PCR, while the TCRdb copy is restricted to in-frame clones and leaves out a portion. The repertoire holds about 66,000 clones, with roughly nine tenths as singletons. The sample in question was CD4+ or CD8+ T cells sorted from blood, obtained in a trial of the OX40 agonist ivuxolimab. This TCR derives from an adult with an advanced solid tumor such as melanoma, head and neck, liver or kidney cancer. The chain uses TRBV5-6 and TRBJ1-6; D ambiguous. The chain's CDR3 is CASSLVTSGSPLHF. CDR3 nucleotides: TGTGCCAGCAGCTTGGTGACTTCTGGTTCACCCCTCCACTTT.